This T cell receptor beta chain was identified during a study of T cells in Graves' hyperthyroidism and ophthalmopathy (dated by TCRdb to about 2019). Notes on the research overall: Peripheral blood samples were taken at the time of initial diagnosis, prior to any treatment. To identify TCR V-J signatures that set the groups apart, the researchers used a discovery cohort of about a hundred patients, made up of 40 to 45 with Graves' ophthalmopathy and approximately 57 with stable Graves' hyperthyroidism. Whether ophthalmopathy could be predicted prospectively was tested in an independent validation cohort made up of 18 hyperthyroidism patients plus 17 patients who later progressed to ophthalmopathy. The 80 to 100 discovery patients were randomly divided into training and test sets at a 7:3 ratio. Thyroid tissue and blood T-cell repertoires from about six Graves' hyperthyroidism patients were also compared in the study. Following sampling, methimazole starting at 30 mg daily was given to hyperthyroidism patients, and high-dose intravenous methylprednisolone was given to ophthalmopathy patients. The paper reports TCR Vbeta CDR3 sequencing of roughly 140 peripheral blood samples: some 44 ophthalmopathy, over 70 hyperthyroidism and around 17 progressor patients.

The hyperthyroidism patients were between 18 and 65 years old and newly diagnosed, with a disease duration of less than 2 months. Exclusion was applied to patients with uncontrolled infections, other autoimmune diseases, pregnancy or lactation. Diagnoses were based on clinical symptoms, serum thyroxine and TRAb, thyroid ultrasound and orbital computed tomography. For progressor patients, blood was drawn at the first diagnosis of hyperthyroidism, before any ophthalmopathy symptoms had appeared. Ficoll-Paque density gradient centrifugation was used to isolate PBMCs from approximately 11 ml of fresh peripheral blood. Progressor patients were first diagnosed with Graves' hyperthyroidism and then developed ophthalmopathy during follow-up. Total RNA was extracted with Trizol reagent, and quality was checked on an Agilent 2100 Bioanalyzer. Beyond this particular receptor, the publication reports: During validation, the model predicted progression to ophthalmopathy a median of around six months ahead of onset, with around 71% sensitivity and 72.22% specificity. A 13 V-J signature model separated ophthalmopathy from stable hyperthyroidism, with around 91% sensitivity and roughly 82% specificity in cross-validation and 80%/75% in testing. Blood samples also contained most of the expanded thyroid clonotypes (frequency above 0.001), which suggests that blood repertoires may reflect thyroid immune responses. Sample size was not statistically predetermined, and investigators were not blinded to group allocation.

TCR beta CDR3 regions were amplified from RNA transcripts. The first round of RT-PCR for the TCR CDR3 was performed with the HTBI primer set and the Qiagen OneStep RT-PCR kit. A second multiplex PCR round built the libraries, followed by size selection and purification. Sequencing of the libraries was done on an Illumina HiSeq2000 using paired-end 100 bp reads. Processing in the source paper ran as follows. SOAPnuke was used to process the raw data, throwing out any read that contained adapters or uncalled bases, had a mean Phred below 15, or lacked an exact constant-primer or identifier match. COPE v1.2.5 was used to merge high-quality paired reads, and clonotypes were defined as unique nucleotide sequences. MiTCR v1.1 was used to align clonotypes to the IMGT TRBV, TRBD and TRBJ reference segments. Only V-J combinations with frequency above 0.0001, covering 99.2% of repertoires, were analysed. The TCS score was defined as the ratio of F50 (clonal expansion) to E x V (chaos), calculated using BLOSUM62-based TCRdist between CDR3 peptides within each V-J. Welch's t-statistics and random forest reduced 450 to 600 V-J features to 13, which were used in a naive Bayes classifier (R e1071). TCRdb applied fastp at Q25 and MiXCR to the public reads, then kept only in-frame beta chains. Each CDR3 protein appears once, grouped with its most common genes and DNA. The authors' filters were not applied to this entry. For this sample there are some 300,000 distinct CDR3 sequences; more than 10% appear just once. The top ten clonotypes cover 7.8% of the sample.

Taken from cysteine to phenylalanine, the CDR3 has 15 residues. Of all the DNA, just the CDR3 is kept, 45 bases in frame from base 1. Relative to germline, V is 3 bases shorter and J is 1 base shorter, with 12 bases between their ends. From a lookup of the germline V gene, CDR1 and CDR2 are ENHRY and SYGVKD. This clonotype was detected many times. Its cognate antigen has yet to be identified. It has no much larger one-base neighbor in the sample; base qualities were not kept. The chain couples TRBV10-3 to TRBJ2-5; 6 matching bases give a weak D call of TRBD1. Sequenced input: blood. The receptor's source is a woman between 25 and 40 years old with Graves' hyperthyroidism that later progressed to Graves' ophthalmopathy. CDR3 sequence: CAISDLWTAQETQYF. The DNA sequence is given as TGTGCCATCAGTGACCTATGGACAGCCCAAGAGACCCAGTACTTC.